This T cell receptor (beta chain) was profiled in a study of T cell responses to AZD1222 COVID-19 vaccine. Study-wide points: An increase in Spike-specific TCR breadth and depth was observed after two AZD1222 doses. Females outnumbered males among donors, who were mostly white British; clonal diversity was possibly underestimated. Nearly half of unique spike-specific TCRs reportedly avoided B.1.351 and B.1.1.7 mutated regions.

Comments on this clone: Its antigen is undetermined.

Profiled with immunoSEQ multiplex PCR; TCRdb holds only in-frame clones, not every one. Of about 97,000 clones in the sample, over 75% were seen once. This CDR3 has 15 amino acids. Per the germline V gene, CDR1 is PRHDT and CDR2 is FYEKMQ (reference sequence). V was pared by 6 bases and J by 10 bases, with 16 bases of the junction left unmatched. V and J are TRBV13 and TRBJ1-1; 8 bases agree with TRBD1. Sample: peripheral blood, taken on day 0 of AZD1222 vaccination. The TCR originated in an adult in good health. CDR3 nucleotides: TGTGCCAGCAGTTTTACCGGGGACAGGCCCGAAGTAGCTTTCTTT. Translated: CASSFTGDRPEVAFF.